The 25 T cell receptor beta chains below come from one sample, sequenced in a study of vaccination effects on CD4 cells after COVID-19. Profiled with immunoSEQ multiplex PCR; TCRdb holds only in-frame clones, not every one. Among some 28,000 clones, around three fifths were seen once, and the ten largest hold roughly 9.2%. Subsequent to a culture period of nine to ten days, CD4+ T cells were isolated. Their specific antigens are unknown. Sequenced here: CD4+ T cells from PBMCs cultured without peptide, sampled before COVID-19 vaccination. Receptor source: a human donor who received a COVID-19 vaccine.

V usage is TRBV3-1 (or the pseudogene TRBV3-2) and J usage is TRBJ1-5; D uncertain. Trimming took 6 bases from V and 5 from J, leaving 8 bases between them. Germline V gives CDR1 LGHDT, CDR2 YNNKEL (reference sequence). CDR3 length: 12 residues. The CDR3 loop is CASSHLDQPQHF. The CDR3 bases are TGTGCCAGCAGTCATCTGGATCAGCCCCAGCATTTT.

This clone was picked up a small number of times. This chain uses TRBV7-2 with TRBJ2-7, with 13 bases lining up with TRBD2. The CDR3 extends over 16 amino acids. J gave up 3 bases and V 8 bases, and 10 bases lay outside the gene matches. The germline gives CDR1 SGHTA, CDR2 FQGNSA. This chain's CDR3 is CASRLPGTSGNYEQYF. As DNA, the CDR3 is TGTGCCAGCCGCCTCCCCGGGACTAGCGGGAACTACGAGCAGTACTTC.

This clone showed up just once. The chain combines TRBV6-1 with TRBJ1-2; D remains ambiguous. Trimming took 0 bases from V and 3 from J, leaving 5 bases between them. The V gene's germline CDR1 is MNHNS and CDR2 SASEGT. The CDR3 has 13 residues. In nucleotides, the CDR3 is TGTGCCAGCAGTGAAGCAGCAGACTATGGCTACACCTTC. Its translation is CASSEAADYGYTF.

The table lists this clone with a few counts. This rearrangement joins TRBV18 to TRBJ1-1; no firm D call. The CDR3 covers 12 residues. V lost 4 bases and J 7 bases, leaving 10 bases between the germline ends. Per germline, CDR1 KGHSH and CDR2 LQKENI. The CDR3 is CASSLQLSEAFF. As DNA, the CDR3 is TGTGCCAGCTCACTACAGCTCAGTGAAGCTTTCTTT.

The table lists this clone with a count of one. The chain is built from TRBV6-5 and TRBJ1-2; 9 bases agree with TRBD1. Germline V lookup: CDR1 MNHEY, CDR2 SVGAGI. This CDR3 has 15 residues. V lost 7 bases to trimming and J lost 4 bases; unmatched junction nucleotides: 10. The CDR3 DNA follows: TGTGCCAGCACTACGGGACAGGGATCAGGCTATGGCTACACCTTC. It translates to CASTTGQGSGYGYTF.

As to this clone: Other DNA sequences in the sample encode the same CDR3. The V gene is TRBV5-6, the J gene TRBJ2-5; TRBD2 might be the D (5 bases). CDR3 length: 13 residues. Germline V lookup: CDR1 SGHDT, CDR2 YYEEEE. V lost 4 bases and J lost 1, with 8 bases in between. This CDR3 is CASSPGLQETQYF. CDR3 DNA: TGTGCCAGCAGCCCAGGACTCCAAGAGACCCAGTACTTC.

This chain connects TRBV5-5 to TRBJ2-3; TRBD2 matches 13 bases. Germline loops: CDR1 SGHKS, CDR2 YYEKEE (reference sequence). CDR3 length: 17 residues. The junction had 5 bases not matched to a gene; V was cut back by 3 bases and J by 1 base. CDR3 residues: CASSSGLAGAGTDTQYF. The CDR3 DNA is TGTGCCAGCAGCTCTGGACTAGCGGGAGCGGGCACAGATACGCAGTATTTT.

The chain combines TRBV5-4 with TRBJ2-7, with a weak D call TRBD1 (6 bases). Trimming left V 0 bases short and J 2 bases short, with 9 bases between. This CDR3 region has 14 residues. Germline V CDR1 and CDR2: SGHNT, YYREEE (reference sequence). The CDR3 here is CASSLDGGPYEQYF. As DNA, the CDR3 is TGTGCCAGCAGCTTGGATGGGGGCCCCTACGAGCAGTACTTC.

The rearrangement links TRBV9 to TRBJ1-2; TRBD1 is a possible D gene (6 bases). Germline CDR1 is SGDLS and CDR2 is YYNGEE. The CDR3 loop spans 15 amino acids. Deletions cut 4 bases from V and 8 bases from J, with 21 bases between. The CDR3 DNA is TGTGCCAGCAGCCGAATTGAAACAGGGTCGGGGGGCTACACCTTC. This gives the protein CASSRIETGSGGYTF.

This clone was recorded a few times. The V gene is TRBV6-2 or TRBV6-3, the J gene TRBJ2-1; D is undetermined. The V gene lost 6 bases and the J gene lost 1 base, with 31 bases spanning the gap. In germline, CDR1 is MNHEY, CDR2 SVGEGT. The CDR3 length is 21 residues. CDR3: CASSILTEFWVRVDSYNEQFF. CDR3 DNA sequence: TGTGCCAGCAGCATATTAACGGAGTTTTGGGTACGGGTTGATTCCTACAATGAGCAGTTCTTC.

The CDR3 DNA follows: TGTGCCATCAGTGAGTCTGAGGGGGGCTACGAGCAGTACTTC. Translation: CAISESEGGYEQYF. The chain links TRBV10-3 to TRBJ2-7, with D perhaps given as TRBD1 or TRBD2 (6 bases each). Trimming pared 0 bases from V and 3 bases from J, leaving 9 bases between. Germline CDR1 reads ENHRY; CDR2 reads SYGVKD. The CDR3 loop spans 14 amino acids.

CDR3 coding DNA: TGTGCCAGCAGTGAAGGCGGCTACACAGATACGCAGTATTTT. It codes for CASSEGGYTDTQYF. This sequence joins TRBV6-1 and TRBJ2-3; no reliable D call. V shed 1 base and J shed 2 bases, with 7 bases lying between them. The CDR3 consists of 14 residues. Germline V gene lookup returns CDR1 MNHNS and CDR2 SASEGT.

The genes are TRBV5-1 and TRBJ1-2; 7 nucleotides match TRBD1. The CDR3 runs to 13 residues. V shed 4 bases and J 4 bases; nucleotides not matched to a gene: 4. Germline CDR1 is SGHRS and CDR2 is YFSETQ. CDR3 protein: CASSETGTYGYTF. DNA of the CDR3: TGCGCCAGCAGCGAGACAGGGACCTATGGCTACACCTTC.

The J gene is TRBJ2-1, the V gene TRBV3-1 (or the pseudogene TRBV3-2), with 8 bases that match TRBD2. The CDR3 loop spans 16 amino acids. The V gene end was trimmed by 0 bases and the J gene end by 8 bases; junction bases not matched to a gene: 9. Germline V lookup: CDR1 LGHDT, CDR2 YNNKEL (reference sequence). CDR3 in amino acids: CASSQDAGTRSHEQFF. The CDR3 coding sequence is TGTGCCAGCAGCCAAGATGCCGGGACTAGATCCCATGAGCAGTTCTTC.

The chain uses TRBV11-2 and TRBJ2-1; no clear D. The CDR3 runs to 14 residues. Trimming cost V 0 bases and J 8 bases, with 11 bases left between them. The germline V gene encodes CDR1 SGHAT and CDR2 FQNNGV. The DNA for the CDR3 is TGTGCCAGCAGCTTAGATCCAGTCAGCGATGAGCAGTTCTTC. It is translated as CASSLDPVSDEQFF.

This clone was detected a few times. The CDR3 DNA follows: TGCGCCAGCAGCTTCATAGCGGGACTTGGGACAGATACGCAGTATTTT. It is translated as CASSFIAGLGTDTQYF. This sequence joins TRBV5-1 and TRBJ2-3; 8 nucleotides agree with TRBD2. Germline CDR1 SGHRS, CDR2 YFSETQ. The CDR3 sequence is 16 residues long. With 2 bases clipped from V and 3 bases from J, the junction kept 8 bases outside the gene matches.

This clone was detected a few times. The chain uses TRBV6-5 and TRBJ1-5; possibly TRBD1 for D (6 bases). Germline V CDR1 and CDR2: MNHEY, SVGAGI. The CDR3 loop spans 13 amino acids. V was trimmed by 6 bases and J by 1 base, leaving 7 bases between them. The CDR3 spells CASRQGSNQPQHF. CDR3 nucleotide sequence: TGTGCCAGCAGACAGGGCAGCAATCAGCCCCAGCATTTT.

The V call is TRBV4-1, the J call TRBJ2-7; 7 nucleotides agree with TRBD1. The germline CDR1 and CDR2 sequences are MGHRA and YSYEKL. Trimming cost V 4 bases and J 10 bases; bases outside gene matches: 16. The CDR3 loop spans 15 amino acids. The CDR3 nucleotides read TGCGCCAGCAGCCGCGACCAGGGGGATCTAAGTATTCAGTACTTC. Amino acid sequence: CASSRDQGDLSIQYF.

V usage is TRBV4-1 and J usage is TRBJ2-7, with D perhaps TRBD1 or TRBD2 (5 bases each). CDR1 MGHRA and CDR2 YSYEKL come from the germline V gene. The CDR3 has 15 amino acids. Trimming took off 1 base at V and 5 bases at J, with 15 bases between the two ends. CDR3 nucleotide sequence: TGCGCCAGCAGCCAAGTCAGGGACGTGGGTAACGAGCAGTACTTC. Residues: CASSQVRDVGNEQYF.

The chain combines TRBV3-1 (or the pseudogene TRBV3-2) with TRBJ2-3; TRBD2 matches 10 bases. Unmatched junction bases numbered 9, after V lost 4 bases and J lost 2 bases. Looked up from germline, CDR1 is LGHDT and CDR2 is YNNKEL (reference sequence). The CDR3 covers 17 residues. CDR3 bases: TGTGCCAGCAGCCTAGATATAGCGGGGGGACCCACAGATACGCAGTATTTT. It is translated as CASSLDIAGGPTDTQYF.

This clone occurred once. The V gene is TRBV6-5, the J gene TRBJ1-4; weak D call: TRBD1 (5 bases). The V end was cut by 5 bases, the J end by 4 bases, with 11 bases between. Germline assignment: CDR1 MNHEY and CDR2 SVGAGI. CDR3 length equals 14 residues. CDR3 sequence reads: CASSPQGYNEKLFF. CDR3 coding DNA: TGTGCCAGCAGTCCCCAGGGTTATAATGAAAAACTGTTTTTT.

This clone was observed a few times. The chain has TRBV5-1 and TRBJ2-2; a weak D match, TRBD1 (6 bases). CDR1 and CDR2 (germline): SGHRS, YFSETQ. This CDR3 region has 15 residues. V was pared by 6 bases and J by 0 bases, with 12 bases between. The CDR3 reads CASTHRVSNTGELFF. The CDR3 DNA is TGCGCCAGCACACACAGGGTCTCGAACACCGGGGAGCTGTTTTTT.

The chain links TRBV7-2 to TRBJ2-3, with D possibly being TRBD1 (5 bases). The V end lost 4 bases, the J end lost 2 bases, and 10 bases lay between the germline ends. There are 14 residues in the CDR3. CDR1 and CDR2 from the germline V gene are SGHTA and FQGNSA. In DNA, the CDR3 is TGTGCCAGCAGCTGGGGCCTATTCACAGATACGCAGTATTTT. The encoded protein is CASSWGLFTDTQYF.

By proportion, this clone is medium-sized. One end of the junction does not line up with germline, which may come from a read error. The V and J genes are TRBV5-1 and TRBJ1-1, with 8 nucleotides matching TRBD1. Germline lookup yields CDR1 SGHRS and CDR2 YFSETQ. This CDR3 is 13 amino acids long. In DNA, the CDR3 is TGCGCCAGCAGCATTGACAGGGGCCAGAAAGGAGTCTTT. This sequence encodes CASSIDRGQKGVF. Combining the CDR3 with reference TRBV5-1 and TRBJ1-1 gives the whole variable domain KAGVTQTPRYLIKTRGQQVTLSCSPISGHRSVSWYQQTPGQGLQFLFEYFSETQRNKGNFPGRFSGRQFSNSRSEMNVSTLELGDSALYLCASSIDRGQKGVFGQGTRLTVV.

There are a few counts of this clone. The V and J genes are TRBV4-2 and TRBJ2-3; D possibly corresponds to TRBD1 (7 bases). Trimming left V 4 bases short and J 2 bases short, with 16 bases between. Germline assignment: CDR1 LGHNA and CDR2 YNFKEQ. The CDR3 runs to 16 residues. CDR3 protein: CASSRRGDRLTDTQYF. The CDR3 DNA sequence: TGTGCCAGCAGCCGTAGGGGGGACAGACTCACAGATACGCAGTATTTT.